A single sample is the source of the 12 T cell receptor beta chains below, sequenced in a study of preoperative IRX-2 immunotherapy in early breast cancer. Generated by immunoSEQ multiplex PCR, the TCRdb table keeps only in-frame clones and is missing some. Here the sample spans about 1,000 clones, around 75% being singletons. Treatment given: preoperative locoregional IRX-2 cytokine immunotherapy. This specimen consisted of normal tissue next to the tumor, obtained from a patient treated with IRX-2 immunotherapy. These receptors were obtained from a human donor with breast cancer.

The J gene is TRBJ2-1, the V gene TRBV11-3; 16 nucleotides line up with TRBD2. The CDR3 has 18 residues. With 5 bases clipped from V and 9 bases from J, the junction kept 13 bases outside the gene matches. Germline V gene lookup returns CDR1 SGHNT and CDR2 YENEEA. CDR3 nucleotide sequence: TGTGCCAGCAGCCCATTTCCGGGGACTAGCGGGAGGGGAGGTGAGCAGTTCTTC. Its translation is CASSPFPGTSGRGGEQFF.

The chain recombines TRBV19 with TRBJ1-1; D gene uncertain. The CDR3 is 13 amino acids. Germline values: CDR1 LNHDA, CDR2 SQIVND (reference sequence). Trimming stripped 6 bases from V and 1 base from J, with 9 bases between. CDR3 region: CASSWSRNTEAFF. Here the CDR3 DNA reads TGTGCCAGTAGCTGGTCCAGGAACACTGAAGCTTTCTTT.

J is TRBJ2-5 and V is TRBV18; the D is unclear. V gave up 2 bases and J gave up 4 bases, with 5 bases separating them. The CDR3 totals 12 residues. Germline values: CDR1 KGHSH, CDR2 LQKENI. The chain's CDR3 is CASSPGIETQYF. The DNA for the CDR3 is TGTGCCAGCTCACCAGGGATAGAGACCCAGTACTTC. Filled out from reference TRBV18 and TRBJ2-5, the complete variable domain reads NAGVMQNPRHLVRRRGQEARLRCSPMKGHSHVYWYRQLPEEGLKFMVYLQKENIIDESGMPKERFSAEFPKEGPSILRIQQVVRGDSAAYFCASSPGIETQYFGPGTRLLVL.

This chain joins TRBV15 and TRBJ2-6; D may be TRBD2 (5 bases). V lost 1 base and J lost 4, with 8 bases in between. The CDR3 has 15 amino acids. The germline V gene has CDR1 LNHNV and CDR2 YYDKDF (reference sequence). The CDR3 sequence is CATSRGRGGANVLTF. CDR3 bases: TGTGCCACCAGCAGAGGCAGAGGGGGGGCCAACGTCCTGACTTTC.

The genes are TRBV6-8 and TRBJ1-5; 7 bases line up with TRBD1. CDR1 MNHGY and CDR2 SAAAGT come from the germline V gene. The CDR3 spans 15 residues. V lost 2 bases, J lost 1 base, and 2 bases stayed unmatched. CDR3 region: CASSYAQGSNQPQHF. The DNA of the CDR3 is TGTGCCAGCAGTTACGCACAGGGGAGCAATCAGCCCCAGCATTTT.

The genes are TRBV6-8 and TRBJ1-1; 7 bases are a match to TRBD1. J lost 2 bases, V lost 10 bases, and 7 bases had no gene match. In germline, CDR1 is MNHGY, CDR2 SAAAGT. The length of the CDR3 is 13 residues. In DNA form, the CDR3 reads TGTGCCATCAGACAGGGTCCAAACACTGAAGCTTTCTTT. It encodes CAIRQGPNTEAFF.

For the CDR3, the DNA is TGTGCCAGCAGCTTAGGCGGGACAGGGTGGGGCGAGCAGTACTTC. Translated: CASSLGGTGWGEQYF. V usage is TRBV11-3 and J usage is TRBJ2-7; 9 bases are a match to TRBD1. Per the germline V gene, CDR1 is SGHNT and CDR2 is YENEEA. CDR3 length: 15 amino acids. Germline trimming cut 1 base from V and 6 bases from J; bases unmatched to any gene: 7.

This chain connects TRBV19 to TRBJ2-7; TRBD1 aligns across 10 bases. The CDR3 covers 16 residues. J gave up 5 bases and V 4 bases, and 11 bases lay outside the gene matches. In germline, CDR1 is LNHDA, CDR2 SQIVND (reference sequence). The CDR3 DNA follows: TGTGCCAGTAGTAAAACACGGACAGGGGGAAAGAACGAGCAGTACTTC. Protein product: CASSKTRTGGKNEQYF.

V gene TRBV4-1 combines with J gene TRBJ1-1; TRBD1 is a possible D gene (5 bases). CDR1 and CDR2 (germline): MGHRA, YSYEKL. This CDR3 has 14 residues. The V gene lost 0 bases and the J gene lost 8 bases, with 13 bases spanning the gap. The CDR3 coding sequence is TGCGCCAGCAGCCAAGAGTGGCGATGGGGGGAAGCTTTCTTT. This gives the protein CASSQEWRWGEAFF.

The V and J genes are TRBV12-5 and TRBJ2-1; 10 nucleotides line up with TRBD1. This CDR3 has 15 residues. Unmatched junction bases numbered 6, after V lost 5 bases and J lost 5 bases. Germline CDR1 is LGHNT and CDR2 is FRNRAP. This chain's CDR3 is CASGPGTGVHNEQFF. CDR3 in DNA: TGTGCTAGTGGTCCTGGGACAGGGGTGCACAATGAGCAGTTCTTC.

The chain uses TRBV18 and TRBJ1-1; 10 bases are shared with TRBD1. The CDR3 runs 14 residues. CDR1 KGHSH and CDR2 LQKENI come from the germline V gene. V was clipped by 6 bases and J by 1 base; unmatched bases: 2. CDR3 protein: CASSRDRGNTEAFF. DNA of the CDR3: TGTGCCAGCTCCCGGGACAGGGGGAACACTGAAGCTTTCTTT.

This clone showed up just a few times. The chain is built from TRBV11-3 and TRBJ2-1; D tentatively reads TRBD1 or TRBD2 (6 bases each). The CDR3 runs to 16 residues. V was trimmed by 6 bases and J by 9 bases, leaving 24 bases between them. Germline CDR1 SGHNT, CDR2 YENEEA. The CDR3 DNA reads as TGTGCCAGCAGGAGGACGGGAGACGGACGAGGGGGTGAGCAGTTCTTC. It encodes CASRRTGDGRGGEQFF. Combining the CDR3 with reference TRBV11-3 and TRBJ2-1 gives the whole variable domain EAGVVQSPRYKIIEKKQPVAFWCNPISGHNTLYWYLQNLGQGPELLIRYENEEAVDDSQLPKDRFSAERLKGVDSTLKIQPAELGDSAVYLCASRRTGDGRGGEQFFGPGTRLTVL.